This T cell receptor beta chain was captured by sequencing in a study of control samples from healthy donors and cancer patients. CDR3 length: 14 residues. Trimming pared 1 base from V and 4 bases from J, leaving 9 bases between. Germline V gives CDR1 SGHRS, CDR2 YFSETQ. Assay: immunoSEQ multiplex PCR; the TCRdb copy retains only in-frame clones and omits some. The repertoire has tens of thousands of clones, 80% to 95% of them found once; the top ten carry 1.3%. The TCR sequence derives from a woman in her forties with lung cancer. The sequenced sample was PBMCs. The J gene is TRBJ2-1, the V gene TRBV5-1, with a weak D call TRBD1 (5 bases). The DNA of the CDR3 is TGCGCCAGCAGCTTGACTGGGGCATACAATGAGCAGTTCTTC. Its translation is CASSLTGAYNEQFF.